A selection of T cell receptor beta chains follows, all from one sample in a study of T cell responses to AZD1222 COVID-19 vaccine. Repertoires were generated with immunoSEQ multiplex PCR, while TCRdb's copy carries only in-frame clones and drops some. The sample holds approximately 150,000 clones, about 90% seen once. The sample consisted of peripheral blood, taken 28 days after the second dose of the MenACWY control vaccine. The source is an adult who received the MenACWY meningococcal vaccine as a control. The CDR3 runs from the conserved cysteine through the conserved F or W. Fields, in order: clone size, V gene, D gene, J gene, CDR3 DNA, CDR3 protein. D genes are given only for firm matches. Size values are once, few and many counts, or a class for expanded clones, and some rows have none.

>-|TRBV3-1/TRBV3-2|-|TRBJ1-3
TGTGCCAGCAGCCAATGTTTCGGAAACACCATATATTTT
CASSQCFGNTIYF
>-|TRBV2|TRBD2|TRBJ2-1
TGTGCCAGCAGTGAGAGTCTAGCGGGGGGGCTGTACAATGAGCAGTTCTTC
CASSESLAGGLYNEQFF
>few|TRBV24-1|-|TRBJ2-5
TGTGCCACCAGTGGTGACAGGACTGGGAAGGGGCAAGAGACCCAGTACTTC
CATSGDRTGKGQETQYF
>-|TRBV9|-|TRBJ1-1
TGTGCCAGCAGCGTAACCGGGACACTGAACACTGAAGCTTTCTTT
CASSVTGTLNTEAFF
>-|TRBV5-1|TRBD1|TRBJ2-2
TGCGCCAGCAGGACCGGGACAGCAACCGGGGAGCTGTTTTTT
CASRTGTATGELFF
>-|TRBV10-3|TRBD1|TRBJ2-2
TGTGCCATCAGGGGACAGGGCGGCACCGGGGAGCTGTTTTTT
CAIRGQGGTGELFF
>-|TRBV6-5|-|TRBJ2-7
TGTGCCAGCAGTTATACGGTAGGAGTCCACGAGCAGTACTTC
CASSYTVGVHEQYF
>-|TRBV9|TRBD1|TRBJ1-1
TGTGCCAGCAGCACCGGGACAGGGGGCTGGAACACTGAAGCTTTCTTT
CASSTGTGGWNTEAFF
>-|TRBV18|-|TRBJ1-5
TGTGCCAGCTCACCAAGGGGTAGCAATCAGCCCCAGCATTTT
CASSPRGSNQPQHF
>few|TRBV6-5|-|TRBJ1-1
TGTGCCAGCCTGGGGCTGAACACTGAAGCTTTCTTT
CASLGLNTEAFF
>-|TRBV2|TRBD1|TRBJ1-2
TGTGCCAGCATCGACAGGGGAAACTATGGCTACACCTTC
CASIDRGNYGYTF
>-|TRBV2|TRBD2|TRBJ2-7
TGTGCCAGCAGTGGTCTAGCGGACTCCTACGAGCAGTACTTC
CASSGLADSYEQYF
>once|TRBV19|TRBD2|TRBJ2-7
TGTGCCAGTAGTATGGCGGGAGTCTTGTACGAGCAGTACTTC
CASSMAGVLYEQYF
>-|TRBV5-4|-|TRBJ2-5
TGTGCCAGCAGCCCCGGGGCTTCCCAGGGGACACAAGAGACCCAGTACTTC
CASSPGASQGTQETQYF
>-|TRBV7-5|-|TRBJ1-2
TGTGTCAGAAGCTTAGCCGGACAGGGGTTTGGCTACACCTTC
CVRSLAGQGFGYTF
>-|TRBV9|-|TRBJ1-1
TGTGCCAGCAGCGTGGCCGGGCGCGGTGAAGCTTTCTTT
CASSVAGRGEAFF
>-|TRBV6-5|-|TRBJ1-6
TGTGCCAGCAGGGCCCCGGGGCGTAATAATTCACCCCTCCACTTT
CASRAPGRNNSPLHF
>-|TRBV18|TRBD1|TRBJ2-1
TGTGCCAGCTCACCGATATCGGGACAGGGGTACAATGAGCAGTTCTTC
CASSPISGQGYNEQFF
>-|TRBV5-1|-|TRBJ2-1
TGCGCCAGCAGCTTGGTGGGGGGGCCTTCTGAGCAGTTCTTC
CASSLVGGPSEQFF
>-|TRBV9|TRBD2|TRBJ2-7
TGTGCCAGCAGCGAAACTAGCGGGAGTAGAGAGCAGTACTTC
CASSETSGSREQYF
>-|TRBV2|TRBD1|TRBJ1-2
TGTGCCACAACCGGACAGGGCGGATCCTATGGCTACACCTTC
CATTGQGGSYGYTF
>-|TRBV21-1|-|TRBJ1-1
TGTGCCAGCAGCAAAGCGCTTAAACAAGCTTTCTTT
CASSKALKQAFF
>-|TRBV18|-|TRBJ2-2
TGTGCCAGCTCACCGGGGAGCAAGAACACCGGGGAGCTGTTTTTT
CASSPGSKNTGELFF
>-|TRBV2|TRBD2|TRBJ2-5
TGTGCCAGCAGCGGGACTAGCGCAAACCAAGAGACCCAGTACTTC
CASSGTSANQETQYF
>few|TRBV29-1|TRBD1|TRBJ2-1
TGCAGCGTCGGCGTACTCGACAGGGGATACAATGAGCAGTTCTTC
CSVGVLDRGYNEQFF
>few|TRBV5-1|-|TRBJ2-7
TGCGCCAGCAGCCCGACAGTTCCCCCCGCGGGGGAGCAGTACTTC
CASSPTVPPAGEQYF